The rows below give T cell receptor beta chains drawn from one sample of a study of CD8+ T cells in alopecia areata. The data were produced by immunoSEQ multiplex PCR, yet TCRdb's version contains in-frame clones alone and is incomplete. The sample consists of about 110,000 clones, 50% to 70% of them appearing once. Specimen: NKG2D-low CD8+ T cells sorted from blood. The receptors originated from a human donor with alopecia areata. Each CDR3 is given with its conserved first and last residue.

j_gene	v_gene	CDR3aa
TRBJ1-1	TRBV7-4	CASSLVSGGNTEAFF
TRBJ2-1	TRBV15	CATSRASQVNEQFF
TRBJ2-1	TRBV7-7	CASSPLLAGGAEQFF
TRBJ2-5	TRBV27	CASSPNQETQYF
TRBJ1-5	TRBV15	CATSPRRTGNQPQHF
TRBJ2-1	TRBV7-8	CASSQGPGLAGVEQFF
TRBJ1-2	TRBV29-1	CSVPGTVVGYGYTF
TRBJ2-3	TRBV28	CGTKVGTSKTDTQYF
TRBJ2-7	TRBV6-5	CASLNRGLNEQYF
TRBJ2-7	TRBV23-1	CASTSTDRDRSRPYEQYF
TRBJ2-5	TRBV28	CASSWGLAGTQYF
TRBJ1-2	TRBV4-1	CASSQDGLNYGYTF
TRBJ2-7	TRBV28	CASSFRLAWHTYEQYF
TRBJ2-3	TRBV6-6	CASSLLSSGADTQYF
TRBJ1-6	TRBV7-9	CASSLRGFEDSPLHF
TRBJ2-7	TRBV7-6	CASSFSARDRENVQYF
TRBJ2-1	TRBV19	CASSTDWYNEQFF
TRBJ2-7	TRBV4-1	CASSSGTRIGEQYF
TRBJ2-5	TRBV9	CASSPQIAGPQETQYF
TRBJ2-7	TRBV6-5	CASRTAYEQYF
TRBJ2-3	TRBV7-9	CASSLVADTQYF
TRBJ1-1	TRBV4-1	CASSQGTGGSEAFF
TRBJ2-7	TRBV28	CASSLNTYEQYF
TRBJ2-1	TRBV7-9	CASSLVALLYNEQFF
TRBJ2-7	TRBV4-1	CASSQDPQRGSSYEQYF
TRBJ1-5	TRBV15	CATSPRGSNQPQHF